The 19 T cell receptor beta chains reported below all come from one sample, sequenced in a study of cytomegalovirus exposure and HLA in healthy donors. Primers included in the PCR were 60 Vbeta and 13 Jbeta primers. Method: immunoSEQ multiplex PCR; TCRdb's copy keeps in-frame clones and lacks some. The data contain over 95,000 clones, about 80% of them singletons. The specimen was PBMCs. Receptor source: a man aged 40-50 years in good health and CMV-seronegative.

The chain carries TRBV5-1 and TRBJ1-2; TRBD1 agrees at 9 bases. Germline CDR1 reads SGHRS; CDR2 reads YFSETQ. CDR3 length: 15 amino acids. With V trimmed by 0 bases and J by 3 bases, 3 bases remained unmatched. Written as DNA, the CDR3 is TGCGCCAGCAGCTTGGAAGGACAGGGGTACTATGGCTACACCTTC. Protein product: CASSLEGQGYYGYTF. The full variable domain, rest sourced from reference TRBV5-1 and TRBJ1-2, is KAGVTQTPRYLIKTRGQQVTLSCSPISGHRSVSWYQQTPGQGLQFLFEYFSETQRNKGNFPGRFSGRQFSNSRSEMNVSTLELGDSALYLCASSLEGQGYYGYTFGSGTRLTVV.

The chain recombines TRBV7-2 with TRBJ1-2, with D possibly matching TRBD1 (6 bases). Germline V CDR1 and CDR2: SGHTA, FQGNSA. CDR3 length: 17 amino acids. Trimming cost V 7 bases and J 1 base, with 22 bases left between them. The CDR3 sequence: CASIQDRTPIVNYGYTF. DNA for the CDR3: TGTGCCAGCATCCAAGACAGGACGCCAATTGTTAACTATGGCTACACCTTC.

The V and J genes are TRBV7-2 and TRBJ2-1; weak D call: TRBD1 (6 bases). Per germline, CDR1 SGHTA and CDR2 FQGNSA. The CDR3 runs 13 residues. The V gene lost 5 bases and the J gene lost 12 bases, with 17 bases spanning the gap. CDR3 sequence reads: CASSTRTVNWQFF. DNA of the CDR3: TGTGCCAGCAGCACAAGGACAGTCAACTGGCAGTTCTTC.

The gene calls are TRBV4-3 and TRBJ1-4; D call uncertain. Per germline, CDR1 LGHNA and CDR2 YSLEER. Trimming removed 1 base from V and 0 bases from J, with 9 bases in between. CDR3 length: 16 residues. CDR3 DNA: TGCGCCAGCAGCCAAGGGAGGGTAGCAACTAATGAAAAACTGTTTTTT. This codes for CASSQGRVATNEKLFF.

This chain connects TRBV19 to TRBJ2-2; no clear D gene. Trimming cost V 5 bases and J 1 base, with 8 bases left between them. Germline values: CDR1 LNHDA, CDR2 SQIVND (reference sequence). The CDR3 spans 14 residues. The CDR3 bases are TGTGCCAGTAGTTTTTCAGAGAACACCGGGGAGCTGTTTTTT. This sequence encodes CASSFSENTGELFF.

V gene TRBV7-3 combines with J gene TRBJ2-1; perhaps TRBD2 as D (6 bases). CDR1 SGHTA and CDR2 FQGTGA come from the germline V gene. This CDR3 contains 14 residues. Trimming left V 5 bases short and J 3 bases short, with 11 bases between. This CDR3 reads CASSASSVYNEQFF. The CDR3 DNA reads TGTGCCAGCAGCGCTTCTAGCGTCTACAATGAGCAGTTCTTC.

The J gene is TRBJ2-7, the V gene TRBV19, with 11 bases aligning to TRBD2. The germline V gene has CDR1 LNHDA and CDR2 SQIVND (reference sequence). This CDR3 comprises 17 residues. V lost 9 bases to trimming and J lost 2 bases; unmatched junction nucleotides: 15. CDR3 region: CARPRLAGRTLTYEQYF. The CDR3 DNA follows: TGTGCCAGGCCTCGACTAGCGGGACGCACACTCACCTACGAGCAGTACTTC. Using reference TRBV19 and TRBJ2-7 for the parts outside the CDR3, the full variable domain is DGGITQSPKYLFRKEGQNVTLSCEQNLNHDAMYWYRQDPGQGLRLIYYSQIVNDFQKGDIAEGYSVSREKKESFPLTVTSAQKNPTAFYLCARPRLAGRTLTYEQYFGPGTRLTVT.

This sequence joins TRBV5-4 and TRBJ2-1; no clear D. With 0 bases removed from V and 4 bases from J, the gap between germline ends came to 11 bases. The CDR3 has 15 residues. Per germline, CDR1 SGHNT and CDR2 YYREEE (reference sequence). The chain's CDR3 is CASSLGGGEYNEQFF. CDR3 bases: TGTGCCAGCAGCTTGGGCGGCGGAGAATACAATGAGCAGTTCTTC.

The DNA for the CDR3 is TGCGCCAGCAGCCAGCTAGCGGGCACCTACGAGCAGTACTTC. This codes for CASSQLAGTYEQYF. The chain combines TRBV4-1 with TRBJ2-7, with 8 bases identical to TRBD2. V trimming: 3 bases; J trimming: 2 bases; junction bases outside the gene matches: 3. Germline V lookup: CDR1 MGHRA, CDR2 YSYEKL. The CDR3 is made up of 14 amino acids.

This chain uses TRBV5-4 with TRBJ1-2; TRBD1 matches 8 bases. V lost 2 bases to trimming and J lost 7 bases; unmatched junction nucleotides: 1. Germline CDR1 and CDR2: SGHNT and YYREEE (reference sequence). There are 12 residues in the CDR3. CDR3 residues: CASSLDRGGYTF. In DNA, the CDR3 is TGTGCCAGCAGCTTAGACAGGGGTGGCTACACCTTC.

This clone was seen a few times. V usage is TRBV6-1 and J usage is TRBJ1-1; possibly TRBD1 for D (6 bases). V lost 7 bases to trimming and J lost 4 bases, with 19 bases between them. CDR1 is MNHNS and CDR2 is SASEGT in the germline V gene. The CDR3 sequence is 15 residues long. CDR3 amino acids: CASTTYLGQSTEAFF. In DNA form, the CDR3 reads TGTGCCAGCACAACGTACCTAGGACAGAGCACTGAAGCTTTCTTT.

The chain couples TRBV5-1 to TRBJ2-3; D is uncertain. CDR1 SGHRS and CDR2 YFSETQ come from the germline V gene. V lost 0 bases, J lost 3 bases, and 8 bases lay in between. CDR3 length: 14 residues. The CDR3 DNA reads TGCGCCAGCAGCTTGGAGAGCCTTACAGATACGCAGTATTTT. Amino acids: CASSLESLTDTQYF. The complete variable domain, with remaining parts taken from reference TRBV5-1 and TRBJ2-3, reads KAGVTQTPRYLIKTRGQQVTLSCSPISGHRSVSWYQQTPGQGLQFLFEYFSETQRNKGNFPGRFSGRQFSNSRSEMNVSTLELGDSALYLCASSLESLTDTQYFGPGTRLTVL.

This clone was seen only once. The identical CDR3 is also encoded by other nucleotide sequences in the sample. The J gene is TRBJ2-5, the V gene TRBV6-5, with 9 bases matching TRBD2. V lost 5 bases and J lost 4; bases outside the gene matches: 8. Germline CDR1 and CDR2: MNHEY and SVGAGI. The CDR3 spans 15 residues. CDR3 in amino acids: CASSPLAGLRETQYF. DNA of the CDR3: TGTGCCAGCAGTCCCCTAGCGGGGTTGAGAGAGACCCAGTACTTC.

The genes are TRBV6-5 and TRBJ2-7; the D gene is possibly TRBD2 (7 bases). The CDR3 totals 14 residues. The germline V and J ends were trimmed by 0 bases and 4 bases, with 10 bases remaining between them. CDR1 and CDR2 from the germline V gene are MNHEY and SVGAGI. CDR3 bases: TGTGCCAGCAGTTACTCTAAGGGGGGGTACGAGCAGTACTTC. Amino acids: CASSYSKGGYEQYF.

The chain is built from TRBV4-2 and TRBJ2-1; 10 nucleotides line up with TRBD2. The V gene's germline CDR1 is LGHNA and CDR2 YNFKEQ. J was trimmed by 5 bases and V by 3 bases; bases with no gene match: 4. The CDR3 has 15 amino acids. The CDR3 DNA is TGTGCCAGCAGCCACTTTAGCGGGGGGAACAATGAGCAGTTCTTC. Residues: CASSHFSGGNNEQFF.

The rearrangement joins TRBV5-1 to TRBJ1-1; D ambiguous. Germline V CDR1 and CDR2: SGHRS, YFSETQ. V shed 0 bases and J shed 1 base, with 7 bases lying between them. This CDR3 has 14 amino acids. The CDR3 nucleotides read TGCGCCAGCAGCTTGGGACGGGAGAACACTGAAGCTTTCTTT. Amino acid sequence: CASSLGRENTEAFF.

The chain is built from TRBV4-1 and TRBJ2-1, with D possibly being TRBD2 (5 bases). The germline CDR1 and CDR2 sequences are MGHRA and YSYEKL. CDR3 length: 14 amino acids. The ends were cut back, 0 bases at V and 7 bases at J, with 10 bases in the middle. This chain's CDR3 is CASSQERLRNEQFF. In DNA, the CDR3 is TGCGCCAGCAGCCAAGAACGACTAAGGAATGAGCAGTTCTTC.

This chain uses TRBV11-2 with TRBJ2-2; 9 nucleotides match TRBD2. The length of the CDR3 is 16 residues. J gave up 0 bases and V 5 bases, and 4 bases lay outside the gene matches. Germline V CDR1 and CDR2: SGHAT, FQNNGV. This CDR3 reads CASSPRLAANTGELFF. DNA for the CDR3: TGTGCCAGCAGCCCACGACTAGCGGCGAACACCGGGGAGCTGTTTTTT.

This chain links TRBV19 with TRBJ2-7, with no clear D. The CDR3 has 12 amino acids. Germline V gives CDR1 LNHDA, CDR2 SQIVND (reference sequence). V lost 8 bases, J lost 5 bases, and 13 bases lay in between. The CDR3 here is CASSTGPHEQYF. The CDR3 DNA reads TGTGCCAGTTCGACGGGTCCCCACGAGCAGTACTTC.